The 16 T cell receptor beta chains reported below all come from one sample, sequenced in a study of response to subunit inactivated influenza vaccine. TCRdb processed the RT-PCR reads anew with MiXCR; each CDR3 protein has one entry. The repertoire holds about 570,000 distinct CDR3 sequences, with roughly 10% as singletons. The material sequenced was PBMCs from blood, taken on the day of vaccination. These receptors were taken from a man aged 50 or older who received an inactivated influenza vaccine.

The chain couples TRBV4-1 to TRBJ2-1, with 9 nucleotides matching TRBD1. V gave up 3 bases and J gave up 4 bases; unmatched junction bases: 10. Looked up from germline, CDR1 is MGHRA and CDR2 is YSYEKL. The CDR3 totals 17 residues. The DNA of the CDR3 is TGCGCCAGCAGCCACAAAAATCCGGGACAGGGATACAATGAGCAGTTCTTC. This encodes CASSHKNPGQGYNEQFF.

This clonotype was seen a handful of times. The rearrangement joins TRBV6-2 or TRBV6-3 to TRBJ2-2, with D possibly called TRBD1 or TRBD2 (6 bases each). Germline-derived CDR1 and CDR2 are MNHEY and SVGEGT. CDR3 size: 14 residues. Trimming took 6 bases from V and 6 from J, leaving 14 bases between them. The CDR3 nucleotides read TGTGCCAGCAGAATAGGAGGGGGACCCGGGGAGCTGTTTTTT. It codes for CASRIGGGPGELFF.

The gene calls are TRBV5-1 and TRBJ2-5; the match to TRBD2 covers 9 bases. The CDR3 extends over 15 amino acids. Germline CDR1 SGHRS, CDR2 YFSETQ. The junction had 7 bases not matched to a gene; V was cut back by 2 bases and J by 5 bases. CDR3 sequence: CASSFEAGGRETQYF. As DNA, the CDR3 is TGCGCCAGCAGCTTTGAAGCGGGAGGTCGGGAGACCCAGTACTTC.

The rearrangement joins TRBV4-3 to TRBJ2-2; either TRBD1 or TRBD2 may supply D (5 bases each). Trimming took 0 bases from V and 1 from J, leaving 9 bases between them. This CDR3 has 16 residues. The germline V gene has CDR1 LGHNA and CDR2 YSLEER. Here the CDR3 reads CASSQDEGRNTGELFF. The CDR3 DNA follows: TGCGCCAGCAGCCAAGACGAGGGACGGAACACCGGGGAGCTGTTTTTT.

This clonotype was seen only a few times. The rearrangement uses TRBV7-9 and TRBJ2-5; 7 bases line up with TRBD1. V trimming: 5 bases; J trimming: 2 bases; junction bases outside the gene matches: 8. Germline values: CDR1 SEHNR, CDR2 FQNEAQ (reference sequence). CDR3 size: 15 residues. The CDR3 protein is CASSQTGQQQETQYF. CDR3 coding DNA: TGTGCCAGCAGCCAGACGGGACAGCAACAAGAGACCCAGTACTTC.

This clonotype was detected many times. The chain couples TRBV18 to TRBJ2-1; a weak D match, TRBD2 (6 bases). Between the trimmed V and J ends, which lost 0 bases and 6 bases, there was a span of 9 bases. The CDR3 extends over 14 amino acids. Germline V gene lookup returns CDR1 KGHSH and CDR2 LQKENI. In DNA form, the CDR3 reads TGTGCCAGCTCACCACCGGAGGGGTTCAATGAGCAGTTCTTC. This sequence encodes CASSPPEGFNEQFF. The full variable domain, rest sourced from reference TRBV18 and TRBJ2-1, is NAGVMQNPRHLVRRRGQEARLRCSPMKGHSHVYWYRQLPEEGLKFMVYLQKENIIDESGMPKERFSAEFPKEGPSILRIQQVVRGDSAAYFCASSPPEGFNEQFFGPGTRLTVL.

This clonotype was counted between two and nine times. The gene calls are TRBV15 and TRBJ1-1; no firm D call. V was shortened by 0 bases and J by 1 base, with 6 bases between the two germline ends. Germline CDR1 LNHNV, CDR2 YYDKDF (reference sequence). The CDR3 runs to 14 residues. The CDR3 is CATSRDEGNTEAFF. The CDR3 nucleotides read TGTGCCACCAGCAGAGATGAGGGGAACACTGAAGCTTTCTTT.

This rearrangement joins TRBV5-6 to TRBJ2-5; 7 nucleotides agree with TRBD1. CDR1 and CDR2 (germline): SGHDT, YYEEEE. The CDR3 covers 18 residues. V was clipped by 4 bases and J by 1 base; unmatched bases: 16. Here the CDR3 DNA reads TGTGCCAGCAGCCCTCCCACGGGACAGAACGACCTCCAAGAGACCCAGTACTTC. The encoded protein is CASSPPTGQNDLQETQYF. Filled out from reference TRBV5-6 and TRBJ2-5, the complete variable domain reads DAGVTQSPTHLIKTRGQQVTLRCSPKSGHDTVSWYQQALGQGPQFIFQYYEEEERQRGNFPDRFSGHQFPNYSSELNVNALLLGDSALYLCASSPPTGQNDLQETQYFGPGTRLLVL.

Here the CDR3 DNA reads TGTGCCAGCAGCTTGATACTGCTTACCGGGGAGCTGTTTTTT. As protein: CASSLILLTGELFF. The chain has TRBV7-9 and TRBJ2-2; no firm D call. This CDR3 spans 14 amino acids. Germline V lookup: CDR1 SEHNR, CDR2 FQNEAQ (reference sequence). Trimming cost V 3 bases and J 5 bases, with 10 bases left between them.

CDR3 sequence (DNA): TGCGCCAGCAGCCAAGGGGTGTTGGTAGGGGCTGGGGCCAACGTCCTGACTTTC. This gives the protein CASSQGVLVGAGANVLTF. The J gene is TRBJ2-6, the V gene TRBV4-1; maybe TRBD1 (5 bases). Germline-derived CDR1 and CDR2 are MGHRA and YSYEKL. The CDR3 consists of 18 residues. Trimming stripped 1 base from V and 2 bases from J, with 15 bases between.

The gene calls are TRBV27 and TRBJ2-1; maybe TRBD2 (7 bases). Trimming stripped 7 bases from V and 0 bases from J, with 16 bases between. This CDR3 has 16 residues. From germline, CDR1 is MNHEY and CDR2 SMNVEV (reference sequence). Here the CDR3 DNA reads TGTGCCAGCAATTCGCGCGGGGGCCGCTCCTACAATGAGCAGTTCTTC. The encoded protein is CASNSRGGRSYNEQFF.

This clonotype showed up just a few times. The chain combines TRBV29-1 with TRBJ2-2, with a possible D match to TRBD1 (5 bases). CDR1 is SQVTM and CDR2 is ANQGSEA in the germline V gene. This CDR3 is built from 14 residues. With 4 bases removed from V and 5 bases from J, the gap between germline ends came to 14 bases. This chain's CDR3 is CSVVKGISTGELFF. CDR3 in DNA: TGCAGCGTTGTGAAGGGGATCTCTACCGGGGAGCTGTTTTTT.

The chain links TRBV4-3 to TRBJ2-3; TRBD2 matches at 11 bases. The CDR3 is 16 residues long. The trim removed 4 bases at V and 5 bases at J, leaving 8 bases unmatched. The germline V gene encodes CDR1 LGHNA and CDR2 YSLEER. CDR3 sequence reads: CASSPYGTSGGDTQYF. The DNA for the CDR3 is TGCGCCAGCAGCCCATATGGCACTAGCGGGGGAGATACGCAGTATTTT.

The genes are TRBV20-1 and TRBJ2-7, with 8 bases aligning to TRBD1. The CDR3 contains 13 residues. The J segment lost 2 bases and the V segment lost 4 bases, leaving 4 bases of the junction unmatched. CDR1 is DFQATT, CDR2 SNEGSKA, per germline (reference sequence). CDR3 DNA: TGCAGTGCTAACCAGGGGGCAGCCTACGAGCAGTACTTC. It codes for CSANQGAAYEQYF.

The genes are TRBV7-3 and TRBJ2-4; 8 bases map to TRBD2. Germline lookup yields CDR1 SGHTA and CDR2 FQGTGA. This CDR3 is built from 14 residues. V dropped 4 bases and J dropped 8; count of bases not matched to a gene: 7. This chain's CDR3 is CASSSMGLVDIQYF. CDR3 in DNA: TGTGCCAGCAGCTCAATGGGACTAGTGGACATTCAGTACTTC.

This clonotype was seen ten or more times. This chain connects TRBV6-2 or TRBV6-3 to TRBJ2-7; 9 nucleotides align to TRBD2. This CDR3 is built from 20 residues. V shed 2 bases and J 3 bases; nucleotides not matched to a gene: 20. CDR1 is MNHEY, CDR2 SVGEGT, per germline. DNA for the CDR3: TGTGCCAGCAGTTACCAGGCCCCTAGCGGGAATTACAAGGCCCTCTACGAGCAGTACTTC. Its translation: CASSYQAPSGNYKALYEQYF.